This T cell receptor (beta chain) was sequenced in a study of human T cells and chemical hapten exposure. At the level of the study: Skin on the upper inner arm, roughly 2 cm by roughly 2 cm in size, was sensitized with 2% DPC.

Under the authors' procedure: TCRs per sample had a median of about 100,000 and ranged from about 20,000 to 700,000. MiXCR, run by TCRdb on the RACE reads, gives a single entry per CDR3 protein. TCRdb, rather than the study authors, made the V and J calls. Of more than 70,000 distinct CDR3 sequences detected, around 7.9% appear once; the ten largest clones hold 2.5% to 3%. A few counts support this clonotype. Its cognate antigen is unknown. The CDR3 is 15 amino acids. Losses at the gene ends were 2 bases for V and 3 bases for J; bases not matched to a gene: 4. Germline loops: CDR1 SGHTA, CDR2 FQGTGA. Study observations and caveats: Controls formed significantly fewer large CDR3 similarity clusters than expanded TCRs did.

Indicated time point: pre-sensitization, week 0. Documented treatment: therapeutic diphenylcyclopropenone sensitization with weekly scalp DPC. Alopecia patients, 18 to 70 years old and DPC-suitable, served as donors. This chain uses TRBV7-3 with TRBJ2-1, with 7 bases fitting TRBD2. The TCR was taken from a middle-aged man with alopecia areata. Some clones in this sample may be carry-over from other donors' samples. The specimen was whole blood, collected in connection with sensitization to the hapten diphenylcyclopropenone (DPC). The CDR3 DNA reads TGTGCCAGCAGCTTAGCGGGAGTTAACTACAATGAGCAGTTCTTC. Amino acid sequence: CASSLAGVNYNEQFF.